This TCR beta chain was recorded in a study of T cell responses to AZD1222 COVID-19 vaccine. Study as a whole: It was second doses at about 4 or about 12 weeks that were pooled.

Germline V gives CDR1 LGHDT, CDR2 YNNKEL (reference sequence). J gave up 5 bases and V 4 bases, and 7 bases lay outside the gene matches. The CDR3 sequence is 15 residues long. Data came from immunoSEQ multiplex PCR; TCRdb stores just in-frame clones and leaves some out. The sample has more than 150,000 clones, around 90% seen once. The specimen comprised peripheral blood, sampled on day 0 of AZD1222 vaccination. The rearrangement links TRBV3-1 (or the pseudogene TRBV3-2) to TRBJ1-1; 10 bases align to TRBD1. The sequence derives from an adult in good health. For the CDR3, the DNA is TGTGCCAGCAGCCTTCGGACAGGGGGAGCAACTGAAGCTTTCTTT. Its protein is CASSLRTGGATEAFF.